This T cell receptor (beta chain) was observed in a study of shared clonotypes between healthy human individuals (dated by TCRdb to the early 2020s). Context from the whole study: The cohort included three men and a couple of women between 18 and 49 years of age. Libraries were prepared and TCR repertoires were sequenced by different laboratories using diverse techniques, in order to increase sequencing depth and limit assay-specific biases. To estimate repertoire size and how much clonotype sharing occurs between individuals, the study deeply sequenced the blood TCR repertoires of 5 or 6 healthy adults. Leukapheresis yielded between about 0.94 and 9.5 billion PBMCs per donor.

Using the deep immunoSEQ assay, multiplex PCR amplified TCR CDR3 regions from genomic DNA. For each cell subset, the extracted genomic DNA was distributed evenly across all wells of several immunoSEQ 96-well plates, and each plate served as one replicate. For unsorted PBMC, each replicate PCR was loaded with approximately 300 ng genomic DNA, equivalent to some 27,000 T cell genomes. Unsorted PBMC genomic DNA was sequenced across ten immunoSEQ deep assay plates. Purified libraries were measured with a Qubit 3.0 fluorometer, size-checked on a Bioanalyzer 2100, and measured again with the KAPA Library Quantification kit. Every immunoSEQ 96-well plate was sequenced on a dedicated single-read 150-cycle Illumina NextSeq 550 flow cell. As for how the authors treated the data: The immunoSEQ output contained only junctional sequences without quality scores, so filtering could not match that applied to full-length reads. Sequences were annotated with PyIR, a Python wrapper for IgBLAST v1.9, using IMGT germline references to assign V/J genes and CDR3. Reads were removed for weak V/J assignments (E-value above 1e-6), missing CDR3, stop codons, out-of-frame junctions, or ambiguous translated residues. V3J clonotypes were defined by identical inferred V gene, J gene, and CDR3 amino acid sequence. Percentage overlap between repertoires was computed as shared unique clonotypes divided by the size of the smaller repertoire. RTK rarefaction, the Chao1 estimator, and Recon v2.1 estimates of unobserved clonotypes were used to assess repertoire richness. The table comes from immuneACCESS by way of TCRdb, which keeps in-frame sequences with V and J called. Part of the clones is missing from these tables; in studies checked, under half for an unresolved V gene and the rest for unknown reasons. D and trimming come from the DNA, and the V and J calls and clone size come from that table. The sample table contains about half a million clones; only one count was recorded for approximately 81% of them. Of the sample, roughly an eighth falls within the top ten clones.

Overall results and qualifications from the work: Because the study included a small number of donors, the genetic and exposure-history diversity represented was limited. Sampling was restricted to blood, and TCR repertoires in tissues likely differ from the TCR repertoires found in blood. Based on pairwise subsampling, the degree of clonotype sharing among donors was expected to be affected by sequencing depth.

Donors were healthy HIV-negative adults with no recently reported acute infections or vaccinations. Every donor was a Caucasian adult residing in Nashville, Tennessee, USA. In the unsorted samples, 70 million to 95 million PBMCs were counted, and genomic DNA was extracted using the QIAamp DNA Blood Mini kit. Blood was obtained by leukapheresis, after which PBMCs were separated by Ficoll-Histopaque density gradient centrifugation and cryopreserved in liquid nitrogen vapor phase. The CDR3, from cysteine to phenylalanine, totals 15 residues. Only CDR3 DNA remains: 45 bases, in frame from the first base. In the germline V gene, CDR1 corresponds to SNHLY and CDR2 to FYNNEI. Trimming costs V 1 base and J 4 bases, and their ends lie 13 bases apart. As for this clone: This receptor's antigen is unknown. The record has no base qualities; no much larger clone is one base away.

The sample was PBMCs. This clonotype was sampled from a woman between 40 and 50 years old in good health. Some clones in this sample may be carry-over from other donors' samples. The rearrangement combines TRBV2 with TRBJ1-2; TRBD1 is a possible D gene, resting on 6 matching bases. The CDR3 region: CASSEGTAGGYGYTF. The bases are TGTGCCAGCAGTGAAGGGACAGCCGGGGGCTATGGCTACACCTTC.